This TCR beta chain appears in the sequencing data of a study of cytomegalovirus exposure and HLA in healthy donors (TCRdb year 2017). Study-level background: According to an earlier analysis of 450 to 650 of the donors, some 180 million T cells yielded 90 million to 130 million unique TCR beta sequences and 276 Gb of sequence data. About 300 gigabases of sequencing data and around 80 million unique TCR sequences made up an early release that covered 640 HLA-typed donors. Among the roughly 380 genotyped donors, 75% to 90% belonged to the genetic ancestry cluster associated with self-reported Caucasian donors. The study aimed to test whether signatures of past pathogen exposure could be identified by cataloging public T cell receptors. Using immunosequencing, the study profiled T cell repertoires from fewer than 850 subjects and related those repertoires to cytomegalovirus serostatus. In addition to the first cohort of 500 to 850 subjects, a separate validation cohort of under 150 different subjects was used. High-throughput TCR immunosequencing, statistical association of individual TCRs with disease status, and machine learning were combined to predict cytomegalovirus infection status. In a later analysis, previously published TCR beta repertoires from 666 donors were re-analyzed and high-resolution HLA genotyping was added so that TCR occurrence patterns could be studied. The later analysis used no new phenotypic data to find candidate immune exposures, relying instead on TCR beta sequences and their occurrence across donors. An earlier analysis of some 600 of the donors applied high-throughput TCR beta sequencing to assess whether each TCR beta V gene segment acted as functional or pseudogenic. Donor age, sex, ethnicity and CMV serostatus were compiled alongside the repertoire data. A later genetic analysis used genome-wide SNP genotypes for about 60% of the roughly 670 donors, treating that subset as a discovery cohort. Every repertoire in the discovery cohort had been generated on one and the same sequencing platform. HLA typing covered class I and class II loci at four-digit resolution. The number of typed donors differed by locus: 629-630 for A, B, C, DRB1 and DQB1; 522 for DQA1; 606 for DPA1; and roughly 450 for DPB1. Four to six DR-DQ haplotypes were handled as single units for association and clustering, since linkage in the cohort was strong. Among some 400 genotyped donors of the cohort, an average of roughly 240,000 unique TCR beta nucleotide sequences were sequenced per donor, roughly a sixth of them non-productive.

This clone is a singleton in its sample. Its recognized antigen is unknown. Nothing much larger sits one base from this clone, and base qualities are not available. Libraries came from the immunoSEQ multiplex PCR assay. For the multiplex PCR, a mixture combining 60 forward primers for TCR Vbeta segments and 13 reverse primers for TCR Jbeta segments was used. The CDR3 region of rearranged TCR beta genes was amplified from genomic DNA by a multiplex PCR assay. Amplified TCR beta libraries were sequenced as 87-base-pair reads on the Illumina HiSeq System. From the authors' description of their analysis: A later analysis counted about 80 million unique TCR beta chains across the 666 repertoires, and 9.5 million to 11 million of these chains were shared by at least two donors. To remove PCR and sequencing errors, raw reads were error-corrected and collapsed into unique sequences using a nearest-neighbor algorithm that merged closely related sequences. V, D and J gene segments were assigned by aligning CDR3 sequences to IMGT reference sequences. For a sequence to be retained, at least a six-nucleotide match to both a V gene segment and a J gene segment was required. A rearrangement was called productive if the CDR3 had no stop codons and remained in frame with V and J, and every other rearrangement was called non-productive. CDR3 was defined by IMGT convention, running from the second conserved V-encoded cysteine to the conserved J-encoded phenylalanine. Sequences without an unambiguous match to a single V gene segment were excluded from the earlier analysis of a few hundred of the donors. An earlier analysis of a few hundred of the donors classified V segments as functional when productive rearrangements were above 56.7% and as segregating when the standard deviation between donors was above 5%. A statistical classification framework was built for diagnosing cytomegalovirus status from the catalog of TCR beta chain sequences. In a later analysis, TCR nucleotide sequences were compared against IMGT/GENE-DB human TR gene sequences so that V and J genes could be assigned. A later analysis assigned CDR3 sequences and most-parsimonious VDJ recombination scenarios with the TCRdist pipeline. A later analysis defined each TCR beta chain by its CDR3 amino acid sequence plus V-gene family, and excluded reads lacking a unique V-gene family. A later analysis removed several hundred highly shared, low-generation-probability nucleotide sequences to deal with suspected cross-contamination and a sequencing artifact. For each public chain, a later analysis derived a clonal expansion index from normalized ranks of inferred template counts within each repertoire. A later analysis computed generation probabilities with a VDJ recombination model fitted to out-of-frame rearrangements, and checked the results against IGoR. In a later analysis, TCR-TCR, TCR-HLA and TCR-CMV co-occurrence was scored with hypergeometric tests, and a repertoire-size bias correction was applied to TCR pairs. To estimate false discovery rates, a later analysis permuted the HLA or CMV assignments 20 times. In a later analysis, co-occurring TCRs were grouped with DBSCAN, and TCRdist sequence similarity was added when clustering was performed within HLA-allele-positive subsets. Co-occurrence clustering excluded repertoires with fewer than 30,000 or more than 120,000 public chains, plus five with anomalous nucleotide sharing. What TCRdb holds here is the immuneACCESS table cut down to in-frame rearrangements. Part of the clones is not present; checked against another copy, under half of the missing clones reflect an unresolved V gene, and the others are unexplained. V and J calls and clone size are as listed in that table; D and trimming were resolved from the DNA. The sample table contains approximately 130,000 clones; only one count was recorded for approximately 82% of them. The leading ten clones occupy around 3% of the sample.

The study at large found these results: CMV serostatus was the only immune exposure information available for the cohort. When HLA alleles, especially DR and DQ, strongly co-occurred, attributing TCR associations to individual alleles was difficult. In an earlier analysis of approximately 590 of the donors, most TCR beta V segments appeared in productive rearrangements about 87% or about 30% of the time, broadly matching IMGT annotations. HLA typing was unavailable for some donors at each locus, so association tests used only the typed subset. V-gene and J-gene trimming of TCR beta chains was associated with a missense DCLRE1C variant in a later genetic analysis, and the association was replicated in an independent cohort. A further reported finding was that TCR beta sequences accurately predicted the HLA-A and HLA-B alleles for most subjects in the first cohort. The classifier was reported to diagnose cytomegalovirus status with high specificity and sensitivity in both the original cohort and the validation cohort. Over 15 rarely observed V segments, including chromosome 9 orphons, were excluded from the earlier analysis of approximately 500 of the donors because counts were too low. A later analysis associated 16,951 TCR beta sequences with specific HLA alleles at a false discovery rate of 0.05. A total of 164 TCR beta chains were listed by the study as associated with cytomegalovirus. While some public TCRs were present in many individuals, most TCR sequences turned up only very rarely across donors. According to the authors, the approach could potentially be generalized to other disease states and immunological phenotypes. In vitro tests confirmed that a few of the cytomegalovirus-associated TCR beta chains recognize cytomegalovirus antigens. According to a later genetic analysis, donors in an Asian-associated ancestry cluster had fewer N-insertions in productive TCRs than the approximately 630-donor mean. Some IMGT-functional V segments, including TRBV6-2 and TRBV6-3, could not be distinguished by the 87-base-pair reads and were therefore excluded. According to a later analysis, most CMV-associated TCR beta chains appeared to be HLA-restricted, and the HLA associations seemed to be driven largely by CMV exposure. In a later analysis, several top co-occurrence clusters were reported to appear linked to parvovirus B19, influenza, CMV and Epstein-Barr virus. Correlated functional status among segregating V segments might be attributable to linkage disequilibrium, but an unknown experimental factor could not be ruled out. Only TCR beta chains were sequenced in this cohort, and the absence of alpha or paired-chain data limited detectable features. According to a later analysis, TCR association rates differed among HLA loci, with DRB1 alleles showing the most associated TCRs and HLA-C alleles showing the fewest. Roughly uniform sequencing depth across donors was assumed in presence/absence analyses, although this assumption may not hold. A cluster of highly shared sequence variants was judged likely to represent a technical artifact of the sequencing pipeline. A later analysis found that HLA-associated TCR beta chains were more clonally expanded and had lower generation probabilities than equally common non-associated chains.

In the germline V gene, CDR1 corresponds to SGDLS and CDR2 to YYNGEE. Spanning cysteine to phenylalanine, the CDR3 consists of 14 amino acids. The CDR3 DNA has 42 bases and is translated from base 1. V is shortened by 2 bases, J by 5 bases, and the region joining them spans 13 bases. The cohort consisted of 650 to 700 healthy bone marrow donors. At the time of sampling, all cohort members were nominally healthy, though unrecorded immune exposures were likely present. The donor was CMV seronegative and belonged to the group of 352 seronegative cohort members. Each donor provided a peripheral blood sample, and peripheral blood mononuclear cells were used for TCR beta sequencing. The Qiagen DNeasy Blood Extraction Kit was used to extract genomic DNA from the blood cell samples.

The sequence derives from a boy aged 2 to 10 in good health and CMV-seronegative. The chain links TRBV9 with TRBJ1-1; TRBD1 is perhaps the D gene, given 5 matching bases. Sequencing input: PBMCs. Here is the DNA: TGTGCCAGCAGCGTGGGCAGGGAATTAACTGAAGCTTTCTTT. It translates to CASSVGRELTEAFF.